Shown below are 10 T cell receptor beta chains from a single sample sequenced in a study of shared clonotypes between healthy human individuals. Method: immunoSEQ multiplex PCR; TCRdb's copy keeps in-frame clones and lacks some. This sample has about 1.5 million clones; 98% occur once, and the top ten carry approximately 0.44%. Sequencing was performed on naive CD4+ T cells sorted from blood. Subset indicated: CD45RA+ positively selected. These receptors originate from a man between 25 and 39 years old in good health.

This chain joins TRBV6-4 and TRBJ2-1; unclear D gene. Per germline, CDR1 MRHNA and CDR2 SNTAGT. The length of the CDR3 is 13 residues. With 3 bases removed from V and 9 bases from J, the gap between germline ends came to 12 bases. The CDR3 is CASSETWIGEQFF. The CDR3 DNA reads as TGTGCCAGCAGTGAGACCTGGATAGGTGAGCAGTTCTTC.

The chain couples TRBV15 to TRBJ2-3; 7 bases map to TRBD1. The CDR3 runs to 17 residues. The V gene end was trimmed by 1 base and the J gene end by 3 bases; junction bases not matched to a gene: 10. CDR1 and CDR2 (germline): LNHNV, YYDKDF (reference sequence). CDR3 nucleotides: TGTGCCACCAGCAGAGCCCCCGACAGGGTAATGACAGATACGCAGTATTTT. Residues: CATSRAPDRVMTDTQYF.

The V gene is TRBV7-2, the J gene TRBJ2-7; 14 bases are shared with TRBD2. Germline loops: CDR1 SGHTA, CDR2 FQGNSA. The trim removed 5 bases at V and 2 bases at J, leaving 2 bases unmatched. This CDR3 contains 15 residues. The CDR3 nucleotides are TGTGCCAGCAGCAAGGGACTAGCGGGAGCCTACGAGCAGTACTTC. This sequence encodes CASSKGLAGAYEQYF.

The gene calls are TRBV4-1 and TRBJ2-3; D unclear. CDR1 is MGHRA, CDR2 YSYEKL, per germline. This CDR3 spans 16 amino acids. The ends were cut back, 1 base at V and 6 bases at J, with 17 bases in the middle. The CDR3 nucleotides are TGCGCCAGCAGCCAAGTGGCATCCGCAATACGTGATACGCAGTATTTT. Protein sequence: CASSQVASAIRDTQYF.

V gene TRBV2 combines with J gene TRBJ2-1, with 7 bases lining up with TRBD1. The V and J ends lost 9 bases and 6 bases, in that order; junction bases with no gene match: 5. The CDR3 totals 12 residues. CDR1 and CDR2 (germline): SNHLY, FYNNEI. The CDR3 sequence is CARQGLPNEQFF. Written as DNA, the CDR3 is TGTGCCAGACAGGGGTTGCCCAATGAGCAGTTCTTC.

The rearrangement joins TRBV25-1 to TRBJ1-4, with D hard to call. Germline V gives CDR1 MGHDK, CDR2 SYGVNS. There are 15 residues in the CDR3. V was shortened by 2 bases and J by 3 bases, with 10 bases between the two germline ends. The CDR3 nucleotides read TGTGCCAGCAGTGAAGTCAGGTTGGCTAATGAAAAACTGTTTTTT. Amino acid sequence: CASSEVRLANEKLFF.

The CDR3 nucleotides are TGCGCCAGCAAACAAGGACAAACTAATGAAAAACTGTTTTTT. It encodes CASKQGQTNEKLFF. The chain combines TRBV5-1 with TRBJ1-4, with D perhaps matching TRBD1 (5 bases). The CDR3 spans 14 residues. V was cut by 6 bases and J by 1 base, with 10 bases left in between. Germline assignment: CDR1 SGHRS and CDR2 YFSETQ.

The rearrangement uses TRBV7-9 and TRBJ2-7; 8 nucleotides match TRBD2. The CDR3 totals 14 residues. The V and J ends lost 5 bases and 10 bases, in that order; junction bases with no gene match: 13. Germline V gene data show CDR1 as SEHNR and CDR2 as FQNEAQ (reference sequence). In DNA, the CDR3 is TGTGCCAGCAGCCTAACGAGGGAGCGGGAGATACAGTACTTC. The encoded protein is CASSLTREREIQYF.

This clone has only one observation. This chain connects TRBV7-2 to TRBJ2-3; TRBD1 agrees at 9 bases. CDR1 and CDR2 from the germline V gene are SGHTA and FQGNSA. The CDR3 totals 14 residues. V was pared by 4 bases and J by 4 bases, with 3 bases of the junction left unmatched. CDR3 sequence reads: CASSWDRVPDTQYF. CDR3 DNA: TGTGCCAGCAGCTGGGACAGGGTCCCAGATACGCAGTATTTT.

V is TRBV25-1 and J is TRBJ2-7; 9 bases agree with TRBD2. From germline, CDR1 is MGHDK and CDR2 SYGVNS. This CDR3 contains 13 residues. The V and J ends lost 6 bases and 6 bases, in that order; junction bases with no gene match: 6. The CDR3 coding sequence is TGTGCCAGCAGCGAGGGACTAGCTGCCGAGCAGTACTTC. Protein sequence: CASSEGLAAEQYF.